This is a list of T cell receptor beta chains from one sample in a study of pediatric ulcerative colitis. Here immunoSEQ multiplex PCR was the method, and the copy in TCRdb shows in-frame clones only, minus some. Counted here are about 64,000 clones, approximately 87% occurring once; the ten biggest clones make up nearly 3.5%. Sequenced sample: blood. These receptors came from a boy aged 5-17 years with severe ulcerative colitis. Each CDR3 is given with its conserved first and last residue. A D gene is named only where the DNA matches it firmly. Expanded clones are given a class, and other clones once, few, many or no size at all.

CDR3nt | CDR3aa | v_gene | abundance | j_gene | d_gene
TGTGCCAGCTCACCTACCTCCGGGACAGGGTTGTCTGGAAACACCATATATTTT | CASSPTSGTGLSGNTIYF | TRBV18 | NA | TRBJ1-3 | TRBD1
TGCGCCAGCAGCTTGGGACAGGGCGACTACGAGCAGTACTTC | CASSLGQGDYEQYF | TRBV5-1 | NA | TRBJ2-7 | TRBD1
TGTGCCAGCCGGGGACTAGCGGAGGACCCCGATACGCAGTATTTT | CASRGLAEDPDTQYF | TRBV6-5 | NA | TRBJ2-3 | TRBD2
TGTGCCAGCAGCTTGGCCACAGGGGTCAGGGATACGCAGTATTTT | CASSLATGVRDTQYF | TRBV5-6 | NA | TRBJ2-3 | TRBD1
TGTGCCAGCAGCCCCGGACTAGCGGGAAGGAATGAGCAGTTCTTC | CASSPGLAGRNEQFF | TRBV11-2 | NA | TRBJ2-1 | TRBD2
TGTGCCAGCAGCCAAGGGGGCGCATCCGAGCAGTACTTC | CASSQGGASEQYF | TRBV7-6 | NA | TRBJ2-7 | TRBD1
TGTGCCAGCAGTGGCATCGGGACTAGCGGGATTGTCGGGGAGCTGTTTTTT | CASSGIGTSGIVGELFF | TRBV27 | once | TRBJ2-2 | TRBD2
TGTGCCAGCGGGGATCCCGGGACAGCTAACTATGGCTACACCTTC | CASGDPGTANYGYTF | TRBV6-1 | NA | TRBJ1-2 | TRBD1
TGTGCCATCAGCCCTCCAGGGGGGGGGTACAATGAGCAGTTCTTC | CAISPPGGGYNEQFF | TRBV10-3 | NA | TRBJ2-1 | NA
TGCGCCAGCAGCCAAGACTTGGCGAGCGAGCAGTACTTC | CASSQDLASEQYF | TRBV4-3 | NA | TRBJ2-7 | NA
TGTGCCAGCGTCTCTGGGGGGACTGAAGCTTTCTTT | CASVSGGTEAFF | TRBV13 | NA | TRBJ1-1 | NA
TGTGCCAGCAGCAAAGAAGGACAGGGAGGGTTCACAGATACGCAGTATTTT | CASSKEGQGGFTDTQYF | TRBV5-6 | NA | TRBJ2-3 | NA
TGTGCCAGCAGCTTAGGGACAGGGGTCCAAGAGACCCAGTACTTC | CASSLGTGVQETQYF | TRBV7-2 | NA | TRBJ2-5 | TRBD1
TGTGCCAGCAGCCAAGCCTCGAGGGCCTACGAGCAGTACTTC | CASSQASRAYEQYF | TRBV14 | NA | TRBJ2-7 | NA
TGTGCTAGTGGTTTGTATGTAGGATCTACCGGGGAGCTGTTTTTT | CASGLYVGSTGELFF | TRBV12-5 | once | TRBJ2-2 | NA
TGTGCCAGCAGCTTACGGCGAGGAGAGACCCAGTACTTC | CASSLRRGETQYF | TRBV7-2 | NA | TRBJ2-5 | NA
TGTGCCATCGGAGACTACGAGCAGTACTTC | CAIGDYEQYF | TRBV7-9 | NA | TRBJ2-7 | NA
TGTGCCAGCAGTTCAACTGGGGGCCCACCGGGCTTCTGGCAGTTCTTC | CASSSTGGPPGFWQFF | TRBV7-9 | NA | TRBJ2-1 | NA
TGTGCCACCAGCAGAGCGGACAGAACCTACGAGCAGTACTTC | CATSRADRTYEQYF | TRBV15 | NA | TRBJ2-7 | NA
TGTGCCAGCAGCTTAGGGGCAGCGGCATTGAGGGAGCAGTACTTC | CASSLGAAALREQYF | TRBV7-9 | NA | TRBJ2-7 | NA
TGCGCCAGCAGCTTGAGAGGTTTTCCTACAGATACGCAGTATTTT | CASSLRGFPTDTQYF | TRBV5-1 | once | TRBJ2-3 | NA
TGTGCCATCAGTTCGAACTACGAGCAGTACTTC | CAISSNYEQYF | TRBV10-3 | NA | TRBJ2-7 | NA
TGTGCCTGGAGTTCCAGCGGGCCAGCCTACGAGCAGTACTTC | CAWSSSGPAYEQYF | TRBV30 | NA | TRBJ2-7 | NA
TGTGCCAGCAGCGTAGCTTCGGGGGAGGGCCGTGACATTCAGTACTTC | CASSVASGEGRDIQYF | TRBV9 | NA | TRBJ2-4 | TRBD2
TGTGCCACCAGCAGAGCCAGGGACAGGGGGCAAGAGACCCAGTACTTC | CATSRARDRGQETQYF | TRBV15 | NA | TRBJ2-5 | TRBD1
TGTGCCAGCAGGAATCGGGAGATCAGTGTCTACGAGCAGTACTTC | CASRNREISVYEQYF | TRBV21-1 | NA | TRBJ2-7 | NA
TGCAGTGCTAGCTGGGGCAATGAGCAGTTCTTC | CSASWGNEQFF | TRBV20-1 | NA | TRBJ2-1 | NA
TGTGCCAGTAGGGGAGGGACGGTGAACACTGAAGCTTTCTTT | CASRGGTVNTEAFF | TRBV19 | NA | TRBJ1-1 | NA
TGTGCCAGCAGCTTACCAGTTACAGATACGCAGTATTTT | CASSLPVTDTQYF | TRBV11-3 | NA | TRBJ2-3 | NA
TGTGCCAGCTCACCTGCTAGACAGGGAGCTACGGGAAATCAGCCCCAGCATTTT | CASSPARQGATGNQPQHF | TRBV18 | NA | TRBJ1-5 | TRBD1
TGCGCCAGCAGTGAGTCTATTGCAGGGGGCTTCGACGAGCAGTACTTC | CASSESIAGGFDEQYF | TRBV10-1 | once | TRBJ2-7 | TRBD1
TGTGCCAGCAGCGGACTAGTTTCTCCCAATGAGCAGTTCTTC | CASSGLVSPNEQFF | TRBV27 | NA | TRBJ2-1 | TRBD2
TGTGCCAGCAGATTCCTAGCGGGAGCCGATGAGCAGTTCTTC | CASRFLAGADEQFF | TRBV6-5 | NA | TRBJ2-1 | TRBD2
TGCAGCGTGGCCGGCGTGAACTATGGCTACACCTTC | CSVAGVNYGYTF | TRBV29-1 | NA | TRBJ1-2 | NA
TGCGCCAGCAGCCACGTAGTGTGGACTAGCGGGATCTCCTACAATGAGCAGTTCTTC | CASSHVVWTSGISYNEQFF | TRBV4-1 | NA | TRBJ2-1 | TRBD2
TGTGCTAGTGGTTTGGATAACACTGAAGCTTTCTTT | CASGLDNTEAFF | TRBV12-5 | few | TRBJ1-1 | NA
TGTGCCAGCAGCTTATCCGGGATCGGGAGGGATACGCAGTATTTT | CASSLSGIGRDTQYF | TRBV7-2 | NA | TRBJ2-3 | TRBD2
TGCAGCGTTGAAGACTACAGGCCCGGTTCCGCTGAAGCTTTCTTT | CSVEDYRPGSAEAFF | TRBV29-1 | NA | TRBJ1-1 | NA
TGCGCCAGCAGCCAAGGGTCCGGGAACGGAGAGACCCAGTACTTC | CASSQGSGNGETQYF | TRBV4-3 | NA | TRBJ2-5 | NA
TGTGCCTGGAGTGTACATGCAGGGCGGACTGAAGCTTTCTTT | CAWSVHAGRTEAFF | TRBV30 | NA | TRBJ1-1 | NA
TGTGCCAGCAGCTCCCCGCAGGGAACCTACGAGCAGTACTTC | CASSSPQGTYEQYF | TRBV11-3 | few | TRBJ2-7 | NA
TGTGCCAGCAGGAGAGCGGTTATGGCGGAGCTCGAAGAGACCCAGTACTTC | CASRRAVMAELEETQYF | TRBV11-2 | once | TRBJ2-5 | NA